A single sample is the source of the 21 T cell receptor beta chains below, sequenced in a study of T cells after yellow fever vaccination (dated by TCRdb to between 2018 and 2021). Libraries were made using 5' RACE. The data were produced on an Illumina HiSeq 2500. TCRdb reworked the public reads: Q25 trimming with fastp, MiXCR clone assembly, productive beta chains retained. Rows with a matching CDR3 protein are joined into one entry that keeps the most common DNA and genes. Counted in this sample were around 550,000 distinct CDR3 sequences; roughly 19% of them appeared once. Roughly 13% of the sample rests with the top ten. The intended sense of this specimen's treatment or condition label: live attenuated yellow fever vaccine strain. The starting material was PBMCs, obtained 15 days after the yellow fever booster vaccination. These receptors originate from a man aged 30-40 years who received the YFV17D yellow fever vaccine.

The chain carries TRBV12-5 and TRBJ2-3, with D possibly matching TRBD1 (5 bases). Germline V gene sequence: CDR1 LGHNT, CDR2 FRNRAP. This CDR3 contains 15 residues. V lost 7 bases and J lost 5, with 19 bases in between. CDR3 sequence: CASAPHKGRGDTQYF. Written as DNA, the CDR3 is TGTGCTAGTGCACCACATAAGGGTAGGGGAGATACGCAGTATTTT.

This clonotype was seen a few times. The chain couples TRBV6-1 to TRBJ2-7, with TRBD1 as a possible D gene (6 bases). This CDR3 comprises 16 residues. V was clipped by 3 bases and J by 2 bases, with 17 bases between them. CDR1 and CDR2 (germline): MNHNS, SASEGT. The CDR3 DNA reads TGTGCCAGCAGTGACCAAGGGACACAAAGGGCCTACGAGCAGTACTTC. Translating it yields CASSDQGTQRAYEQYF.

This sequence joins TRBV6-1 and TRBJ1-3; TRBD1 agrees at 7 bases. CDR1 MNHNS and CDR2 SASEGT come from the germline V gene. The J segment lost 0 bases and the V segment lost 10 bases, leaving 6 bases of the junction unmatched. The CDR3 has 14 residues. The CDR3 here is CATRQGFSGNTIYF. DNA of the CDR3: TGTGCCACCCGACAGGGTTTCTCTGGAAACACCATATATTTT.

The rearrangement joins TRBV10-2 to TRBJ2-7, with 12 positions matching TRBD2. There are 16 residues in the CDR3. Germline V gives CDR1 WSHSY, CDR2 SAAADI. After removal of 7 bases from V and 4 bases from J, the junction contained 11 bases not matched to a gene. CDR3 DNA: TGCGCCAGCAAGGCAGGACTAGCGGGAATTGGGTACGAGCAGTACTTC. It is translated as CASKAGLAGIGYEQYF.

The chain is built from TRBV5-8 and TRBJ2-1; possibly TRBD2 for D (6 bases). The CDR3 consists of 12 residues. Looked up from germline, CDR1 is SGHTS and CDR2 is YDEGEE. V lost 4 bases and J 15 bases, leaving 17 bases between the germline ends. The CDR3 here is CASSRRDSGAFF. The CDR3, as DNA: TGTGCCAGCAGCCGCCGGGACTCCGGTGCGTTCTTC. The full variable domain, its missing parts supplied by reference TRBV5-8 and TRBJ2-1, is EAGVTQSPTHLIKTRGQQATLRCSPISGHTSVYWYQQALGLGLQFLLWYDEGEERNRGNFPPRFSGRQFPNYSSELNVNALELEDSALYLCASSRRDSGAFFGPGTRLTVL.

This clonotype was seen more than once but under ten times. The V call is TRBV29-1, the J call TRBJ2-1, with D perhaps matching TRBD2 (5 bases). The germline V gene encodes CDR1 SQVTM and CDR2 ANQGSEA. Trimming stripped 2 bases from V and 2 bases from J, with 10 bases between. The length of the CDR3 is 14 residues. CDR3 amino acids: CSVEWTGTYNEQFF. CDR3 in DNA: TGCAGCGTTGAATGGACGGGGACCTACAATGAGCAGTTCTTC.

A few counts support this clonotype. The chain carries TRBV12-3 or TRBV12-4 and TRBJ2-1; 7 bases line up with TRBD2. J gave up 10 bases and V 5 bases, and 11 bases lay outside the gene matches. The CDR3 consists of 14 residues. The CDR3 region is CASSLAGASREQFF. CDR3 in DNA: TGTGCCAGCAGTCTCGCGGGAGCTTCCAGGGAGCAGTTCTTC.

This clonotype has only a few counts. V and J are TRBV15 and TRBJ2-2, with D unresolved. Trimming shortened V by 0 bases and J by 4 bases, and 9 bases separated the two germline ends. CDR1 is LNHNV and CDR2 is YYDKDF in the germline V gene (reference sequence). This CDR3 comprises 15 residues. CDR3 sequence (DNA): TGTGCCACCAGCAGAGATCGCCAGACCACCGGGGAGCTGTTTTTT. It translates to CATSRDRQTTGELFF.

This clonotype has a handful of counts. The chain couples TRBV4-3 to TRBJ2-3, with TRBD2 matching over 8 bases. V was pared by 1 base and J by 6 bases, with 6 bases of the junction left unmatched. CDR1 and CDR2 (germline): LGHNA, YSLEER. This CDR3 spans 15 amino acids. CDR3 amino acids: CASSQGLAWTDTQYF. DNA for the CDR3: TGCGCCAGCAGCCAAGGACTAGCGTGGACCGATACGCAGTATTTT.

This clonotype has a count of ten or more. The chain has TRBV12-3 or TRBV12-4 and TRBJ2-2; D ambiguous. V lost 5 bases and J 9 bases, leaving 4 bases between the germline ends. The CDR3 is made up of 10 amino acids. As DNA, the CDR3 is TGTGCCAGCAGTCTTAGGGAGCTGTTTTTT. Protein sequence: CASSLRELFF.

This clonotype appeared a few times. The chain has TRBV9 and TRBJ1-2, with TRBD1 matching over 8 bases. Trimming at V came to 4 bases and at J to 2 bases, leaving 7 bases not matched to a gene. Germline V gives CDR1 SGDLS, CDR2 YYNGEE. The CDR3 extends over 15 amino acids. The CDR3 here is CASSTGQGRNYGYTF. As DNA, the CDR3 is TGTGCCAGCAGCACCGGACAGGGAAGGAACTATGGCTACACCTTC. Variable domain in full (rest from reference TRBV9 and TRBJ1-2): DSGVTQTPKHLITATGQRVTLRCSPRSGDLSVYWYQQSLDQGLQFLIQYYNGEERAKGNILERFSAQQFPDLHSELNLSSLELGDSALYFCASSTGQGRNYGYTFGSGTRLTVV.

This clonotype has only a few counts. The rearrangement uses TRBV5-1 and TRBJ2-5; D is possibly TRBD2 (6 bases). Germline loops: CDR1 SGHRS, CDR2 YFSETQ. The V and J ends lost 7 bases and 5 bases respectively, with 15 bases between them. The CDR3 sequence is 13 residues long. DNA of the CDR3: TGCGCCAGCCTTAAGCGGAGGGGTGAGACCCAGTACTTC. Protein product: CASLKRRGETQYF.

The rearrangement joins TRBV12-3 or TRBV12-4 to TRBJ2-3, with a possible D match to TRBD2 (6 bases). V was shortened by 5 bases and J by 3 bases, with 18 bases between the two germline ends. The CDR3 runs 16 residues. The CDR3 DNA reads TGTGCCAGCAGTATCCCGGGTAGCGGTCTTACAGATACGCAGTATTTT. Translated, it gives CASSIPGSGLTDTQYF.

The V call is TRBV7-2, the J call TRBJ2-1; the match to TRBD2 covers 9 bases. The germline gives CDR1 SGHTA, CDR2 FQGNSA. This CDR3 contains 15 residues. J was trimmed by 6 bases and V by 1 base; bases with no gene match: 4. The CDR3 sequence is CASSLGVTSGNEQFF. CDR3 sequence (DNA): TGTGCCAGCAGCTTAGGTGTGACTAGCGGCAATGAGCAGTTCTTC.

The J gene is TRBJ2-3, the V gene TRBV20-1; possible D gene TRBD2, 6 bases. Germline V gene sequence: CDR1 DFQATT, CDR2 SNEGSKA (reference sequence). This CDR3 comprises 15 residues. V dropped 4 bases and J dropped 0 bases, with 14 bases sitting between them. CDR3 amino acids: CSATTLAPSTDTQYF. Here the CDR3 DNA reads TGCAGTGCTACCACCCTAGCGCCTAGCACAGATACGCAGTATTTT.

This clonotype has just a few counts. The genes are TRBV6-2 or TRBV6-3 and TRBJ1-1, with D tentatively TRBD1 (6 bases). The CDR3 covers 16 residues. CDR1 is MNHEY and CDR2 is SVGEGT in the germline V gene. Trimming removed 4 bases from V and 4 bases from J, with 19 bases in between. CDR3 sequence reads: CASSSPWGGQGTEAFF. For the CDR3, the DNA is TGTGCCAGCAGTTCCCCCTGGGGGGGGCAGGGCACTGAAGCTTTCTTT.

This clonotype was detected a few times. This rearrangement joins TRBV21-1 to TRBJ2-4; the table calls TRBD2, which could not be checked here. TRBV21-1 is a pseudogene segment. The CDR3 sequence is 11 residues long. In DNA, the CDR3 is TGTGCCAGCAGCTACGGACTACTTCAGTACTTC. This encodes CASSYGLLQYF.

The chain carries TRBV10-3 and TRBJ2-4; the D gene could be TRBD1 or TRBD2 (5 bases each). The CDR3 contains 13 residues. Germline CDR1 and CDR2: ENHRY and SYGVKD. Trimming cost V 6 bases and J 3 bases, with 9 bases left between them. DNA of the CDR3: TGTGCCATCAGGGGGGACGGCAAAAACATTCAGTACTTC. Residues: CAIRGDGKNIQYF.

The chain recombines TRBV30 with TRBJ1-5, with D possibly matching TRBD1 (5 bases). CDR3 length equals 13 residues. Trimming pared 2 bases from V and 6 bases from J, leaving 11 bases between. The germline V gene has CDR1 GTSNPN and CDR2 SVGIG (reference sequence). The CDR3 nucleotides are TGTGCCTGGAGTCAGGGTTCCGCTCAGCCCCAGCATTTT. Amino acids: CAWSQGSAQPQHF.

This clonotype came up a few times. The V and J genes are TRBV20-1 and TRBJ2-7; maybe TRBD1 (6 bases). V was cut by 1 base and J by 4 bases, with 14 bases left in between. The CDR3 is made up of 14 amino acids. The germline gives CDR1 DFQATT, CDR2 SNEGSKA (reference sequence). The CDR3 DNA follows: TGCAGTGCTAGAGCGGACAGAGGAACTTACGAGCAGTACTTC. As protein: CSARADRGTYEQYF.

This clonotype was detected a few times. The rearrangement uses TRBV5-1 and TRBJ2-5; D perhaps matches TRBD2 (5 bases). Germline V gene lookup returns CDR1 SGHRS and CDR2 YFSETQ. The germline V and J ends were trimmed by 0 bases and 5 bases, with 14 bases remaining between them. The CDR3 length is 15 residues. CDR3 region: CASSLGHSPGETQYF. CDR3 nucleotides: TGCGCCAGCAGCTTGGGACACTCCCCGGGGGAGACCCAGTACTTC.